The next 28 T cell receptor beta chains were all read from a single sample in a study of control samples from healthy donors and cancer patients. TCRdb's copy holds only in-frame clones and misses some; the assay was immunoSEQ multiplex PCR. The sample lists around 120,000 clones, about 92% occurring once. The sequenced sample consisted of PBMCs. The receptors derive from a man aged 50-60 years with head and neck cancer.

The rearrangement uses TRBV6-5 and TRBJ1-1, with D tentatively TRBD1 (5 bases). Between the trimmed V and J ends, which lost 2 bases and 0 bases, there was a span of 10 bases. Germline CDR1 reads MNHEY; CDR2 reads SVGAGI. The CDR3 contains 15 residues. In nucleotides, the CDR3 is TGTGCCAGCAGTTACCAAGGGGCTATGAACACTGAAGCTTTCTTT. Encoded protein: CASSYQGAMNTEAFF.

The gene calls are TRBV12-3 or TRBV12-4 and TRBJ2-7; D unresolved. This CDR3 has 13 residues. V gave up 3 bases and J gave up 3 bases, with 9 bases separating them. The CDR3 nucleotides are TGTGCCAGCAGTTTCTCGGGTTTCTACGAGCAGTACTTC. As protein: CASSFSGFYEQYF.

V gene TRBV4-1 combines with J gene TRBJ2-7; tentative D call: TRBD2 (6 bases). The CDR3 totals 16 residues. Germline V gene sequence: CDR1 MGHRA, CDR2 YSYEKL. Trimming removed 3 bases from V and 2 bases from J, with 17 bases in between. As DNA, the CDR3 is TGCGCCAGCAGCCACCCCGGGACTTCAAAGACCTACGAGCAGTACTTC. Translating gives CASSHPGTSKTYEQYF.

V is TRBV6-5 and J is TRBJ1-2, with D possibly matching TRBD1 (6 bases). The CDR3 loop spans 15 amino acids. Germline CDR1 MNHEY, CDR2 SVGAGI. V lost 0 bases to trimming and J lost 5 bases, with 13 bases between them. CDR3 region: CASSYSIGGAYGYTF. The CDR3, as DNA: TGTGCCAGCAGTTACTCGATTGGGGGGGCGTATGGCTACACCTTC.

The chain combines TRBV5-4 with TRBJ2-7, with 9 bases fitting TRBD2. The CDR3 has 15 amino acids. The V gene end was trimmed by 4 bases and the J gene end by 2 bases; junction bases not matched to a gene: 7. CDR1 SGHNT and CDR2 YYREEE come from the germline V gene (reference sequence). The DNA of the CDR3 is TGTGCCAGCAGCGGGGGCGGGGGGGATCCCTACGAGCAGTACTTC. This gives the protein CASSGGGGDPYEQYF.

The V and J genes are TRBV3-1 (or the pseudogene TRBV3-2) and TRBJ2-7, with D maybe TRBD1 (6 bases). Germline loops: CDR1 LGHDT, CDR2 YNNKEL (reference sequence). The CDR3 runs 14 residues. Trimming removed 2 bases from V and 5 bases from J, with 13 bases in between. Written as DNA, the CDR3 is TGTGCCAGCAGCCAATTTGAAAGGGGGAACGAGCAGTACTTC. Protein product: CASSQFERGNEQYF.

The chain uses TRBV18 and TRBJ1-1; the D is unclear. The CDR3 is made up of 13 amino acids. V was shortened by 3 bases and J by 1 base, with 6 bases between the two germline ends. Germline CDR1 KGHSH, CDR2 LQKENI. The CDR3 region has the DNA TGTGCCAGCTCACCCCTAGAGAACACTGAAGCTTTCTTT. Encoded protein: CASSPLENTEAFF.

V gene TRBV6-7 combines with J gene TRBJ2-3; 9 positions match TRBD2. TRBV6-7 is labeled an ORF, and its function is uncertain. J gave up 6 bases and V 6 bases, and 7 bases lay outside the gene matches. The CDR3 covers 14 residues. The CDR3 DNA follows: TGTGCCAGCAGGAAGCGGGGGGCGGCGGATACGCAGTATTTT. Its protein product is CASRKRGAADTQYF.

The V call is TRBV5-4, the J call TRBJ1-1; D is ambiguous. The CDR3 sequence is 13 residues long. V lost 7 bases and J lost 0, with 10 bases in between. Germline CDR1 reads SGHNT; CDR2 reads YYREEE (reference sequence). The CDR3 sequence is CASSKLMNTEAFF. In DNA, the CDR3 is TGTGCCAGCTCTAAGCTCATGAACACTGAAGCTTTCTTT.

The chain recombines TRBV7-9 with TRBJ2-5; TRBD2 aligns across 7 bases. There are 16 residues in the CDR3. V was pared by 8 bases and J by 5 bases, with 17 bases of the junction left unmatched. The germline V gene encodes CDR1 SEHNR and CDR2 FQNEAQ (reference sequence). CDR3 sequence reads: CASVTFTTGGEETQYF. The CDR3 bases are TGTGCCAGCGTAACCTTTACGACGGGGGGAGAGGAGACCCAGTACTTC.

The V gene is TRBV7-8, the J gene TRBJ2-1; 8 nucleotides agree with TRBD1. This CDR3 contains 15 residues. V gave up 2 bases and J gave up 7 bases; unmatched junction bases: 7. Germline CDR1 reads SGHVS; CDR2 reads FQNEAQ. DNA of the CDR3: TGTGCCAGCAGCTTATCTGGGACAGGAAGGAATGAGCAGTTCTTC. It specifies CASSLSGTGRNEQFF.

The gene calls are TRBV3-1 (or the pseudogene TRBV3-2) and TRBJ2-1; tentatively, D is TRBD1 (5 bases). The CDR3 has 17 amino acids. CDR1 and CDR2 from the germline V gene are LGHDT and YNNKEL (reference sequence). V shed 1 base and J shed 6 bases, with 19 bases lying between them. CDR3 in amino acids: CASSQGAVRGLFNEQFF. CDR3 nucleotides: TGTGCCAGCAGCCAAGGTGCTGTAAGGGGCCTGTTCAATGAGCAGTTCTTC.

V and J are TRBV11-2 and TRBJ2-3; weak D call: TRBD1 (5 bases). The V end lost 2 bases, the J end lost 5 bases, and 23 bases lay between the germline ends. CDR3 size: 18 residues. CDR1 and CDR2 (germline): SGHAT, FQNNGV. The CDR3 loop is CASSLSGAFFSPGDTQYF. As DNA, the CDR3 is TGTGCCAGCAGCTTATCTGGGGCCTTCTTTTCCCCCGGAGATACGCAGTATTTT.

CDR3 loop: CASSLLTPSYEQYF. The CDR3, as DNA: TGTGCCAGCAGTTTATTAACACCTTCCTACGAGCAGTACTTC. The chain joins TRBV27 to TRBJ2-7, with no clear D. Germline-derived CDR1 and CDR2 are MNHEY and SMNVEV (reference sequence). CDR3 length equals 14 residues. Trimming took 1 base from V and 1 from J, leaving 8 bases between them.

J is TRBJ2-3 and V is TRBV28, with a tentative D call TRBD2 (6 bases). From germline, CDR1 is MDHEN and CDR2 SYDVKM. The CDR3 has 17 amino acids. V was clipped by 6 bases and J by 0 bases, with 19 bases between them. CDR3 amino acids: CASSTSGAGWSTDTQYF. For the CDR3, the DNA is TGTGCCAGCAGCACCTCTGGGGCGGGGTGGAGCACAGATACGCAGTATTTT.

The chain couples TRBV6-6 to TRBJ2-7; D is uncertain. Germline values: CDR1 MNHNY, CDR2 SVGAGI (reference sequence). The CDR3 runs 15 residues. Trimming took off 2 bases at V and 1 base at J, with 12 bases between the two ends. The CDR3 reads CASSYTRTESYEQYF. The CDR3 DNA sequence: TGTGCCAGCAGTTACACAAGGACGGAGTCCTACGAGCAGTACTTC.

The rearrangement joins TRBV7-2 to TRBJ1-3; 9 nucleotides align to TRBD1. CDR1 is SGHTA, CDR2 FQGNSA, per germline. V lost 5 bases, J lost 4 bases, and 9 bases stayed unmatched. The CDR3 is 16 amino acids. The CDR3, as DNA: TGTGCCAGCAGCCCCCGGCGGGACAGGGTAGGAAACACCATATATTTT. Amino acid sequence: CASSPRRDRVGNTIYF.

This rearrangement joins TRBV7-3 to TRBJ2-2, with TRBD2 matching over 9 bases. V lost 6 bases to trimming and J lost 1 base; unmatched junction nucleotides: 3. Germline CDR1 reads SGHTA; CDR2 reads FQGTGA. This CDR3 region has 15 residues. The CDR3 region has the DNA TGTGCCAGCAGTTCTAGCGGGGTGAACACCGGGGAGCTGTTTTTT. It specifies CASSSSGVNTGELFF. Looking up the rest from reference TRBV7-3 and TRBJ2-2 gives the full variable domain: GAGVSQTPSNKVTEKGKYVELRCDPISGHTALYWYRQSLGQGPEFLIYFQGTGAADDSGLPNDRFFAVRPEGSVSTLKIQRTERGDSAVYLCASSSSGVNTGELFFGEGSRLTVL.

This chain uses TRBV2 with TRBJ2-3; D unclear. The V gene lost 6 bases and the J gene lost 1 base, with 2 bases spanning the gap. There are 11 residues in the CDR3. Germline assignment: CDR1 SNHLY and CDR2 FYNNEI. The CDR3 nucleotides read TGTGCCAGCAGGGGCACAGATACGCAGTATTTT. Protein product: CASRGTDTQYF.

V is TRBV29-1 and J is TRBJ1-2; 7 nucleotides match TRBD1. V lost 0 bases to trimming and J lost 10 bases; unmatched junction nucleotides: 17. The CDR3 sequence is 16 residues long. Per germline, CDR1 SQVTM and CDR2 ANQGSEA. The CDR3 DNA reads as TGCAGCGTTGAAGAGTTTAAGAGACAGGGACTGAGTGACTACACCTTC. It encodes CSVEEFKRQGLSDYTF.

This clone was detected only once. V is TRBV20-1 and J is TRBJ2-1; possibly TRBD1 for D (5 bases). The CDR3 is made up of 13 amino acids. In germline, CDR1 is DFQATT, CDR2 SNEGSKA (reference sequence). Deletions cut 3 bases from V and 5 bases from J, with 11 bases between. CDR3 region: CSASGFRDNEQFF. The DNA for the CDR3 is TGCAGTGCTAGTGGGTTCAGGGACAATGAGCAGTTCTTC.

The chain joins TRBV24-1 to TRBJ2-1; TRBD1 might be the D (5 bases). The germline gives CDR1 KGHDR, CDR2 SFDVKD. The CDR3 has 16 residues. V shed 3 bases and J shed 4 bases, with 15 bases lying between them. The CDR3 DNA reads TGTGCCACCAGTGATGGGTCGAAAGGGGCATACAATGAGCAGTTCTTC. Translating it yields CATSDGSKGAYNEQFF.

The chain couples TRBV28 to TRBJ1-5; possible D gene TRBD1, 5 bases. The CDR3 extends over 12 amino acids. CDR1 is MDHEN, CDR2 SYDVKM, per germline. V was shortened by 7 bases and J by 4 bases, with 8 bases between the two germline ends. CDR3 sequence: CASNGGNQPQHF. The CDR3, as DNA: TGTGCCAGCAACGGGGGAAATCAGCCCCAGCATTTT.

This sequence joins TRBV5-6 and TRBJ1-6, with D perhaps TRBD1 (6 bases). Germline CDR1 and CDR2: SGHDT and YYEEEE. Trimming stripped 1 base from V and 6 bases from J, with 14 bases between. This CDR3 region has 16 residues. This CDR3 is CASSLLSLGGNSPLHF. Here the CDR3 DNA reads TGTGCCAGCAGCTTGCTATCCTTAGGGGGTAATTCACCCCTCCACTTT.

The chain couples TRBV10-3 to TRBJ1-1; D may be TRBD1 (6 bases). Trimming cost V 2 bases and J 6 bases, with 13 bases left between them. CDR1 is ENHRY, CDR2 SYGVKD, per germline. CDR3 size: 14 residues. DNA of the CDR3: TGTGCCATCAGTGAGGCCACAGGGCGGGCTGAAGCTTTCTTT. Protein sequence: CAISEATGRAEAFF.

V and J are TRBV30 and TRBJ2-5; 9 bases are shared with TRBD2. The CDR3 is made up of 15 amino acids. J was trimmed by 1 base and V by 4 bases; bases with no gene match: 7. The germline V gene encodes CDR1 GTSNPN and CDR2 SVGIG (reference sequence). CDR3 sequence reads: CAWKRTSAIQETQYF. As DNA, the CDR3 is TGTGCCTGGAAGAGGACTAGCGCTATCCAAGAGACCCAGTACTTC.

This chain links TRBV28 with TRBJ1-2; D is unclear. This CDR3 region has 14 residues. The V and J ends lost 9 bases and 4 bases respectively, with 18 bases between them. The germline V gene has CDR1 MDHEN and CDR2 SYDVKM. The CDR3 nucleotides read TGTGCCAGTTTGGACGGGCCTCAAATCTATGGCTACACCTTC. Protein product: CASLDGPQIYGYTF.

The V gene is TRBV18, the J gene TRBJ2-2; TRBD2 agrees at 7 bases. This CDR3 contains 13 residues. In germline, CDR1 is KGHSH, CDR2 LQKENI. The trim removed 3 bases at V and 5 bases at J, leaving 0 bases unmatched. CDR3 in amino acids: CASSPGRTGELFF. The CDR3 coding sequence is TGTGCCAGCTCACCCGGGAGGACCGGGGAGCTGTTTTTT. Looking up the rest from reference TRBV18 and TRBJ2-2 gives the full variable domain: NAGVMQNPRHLVRRRGQEARLRCSPMKGHSHVYWYRQLPEEGLKFMVYLQKENIIDESGMPKERFSAEFPKEGPSILRIQQVVRGDSAAYFCASSPGRTGELFFGEGSRLTVL.